This TCR beta chain originates from a study of T cell responses to AZD1222 COVID-19 vaccine. Notes on the study in general: The study sampled repertoires only after the peak T cell response.

Unmatched junction bases numbered 0, after V lost 1 base and J lost 7 bases. The germline V gene encodes CDR1 SNHLY and CDR2 FYNNEI. The CDR3 runs to 14 residues. The method was immunoSEQ multiplex PCR; TCRdb's version includes in-frame clones alone and lacks a portion of them. Here the sample spans approximately 70,000 clones, around three quarters being singletons. Turning to this clone: What it binds is not known.

The material sequenced was peripheral blood, taken 28 days after the second AZD1222 dose. The chain carries TRBV2 and TRBJ1-6, with TRBD1 matching over 8 bases. The sequence came from an adult who received the AZD1222 COVID-19 vaccine. This CDR3 reads CASSEGQGNSPLHF. The CDR3 region has the DNA TGTGCCAGCAGTGAAGGACAGGGGAATTCACCCCTCCACTTT.